This entry features one T cell receptor beta chain sequence. Its antigen is undetermined. The method was immunoSEQ multiplex PCR; TCRdb's version includes in-frame clones alone and lacks a portion of them. The profile shows a few thousand clones, roughly 87% of them singletons. This record comes from a study of T cells and Merkel cell carcinoma outcomes. Regarding the study as a whole: Reportedly, T-cell repertoire with density predicts Merkel cell carcinoma outcomes.

Sample: tumor tissue from Merkel cell carcinoma. This sequence was found in a human donor with Merkel cell carcinoma.

CDR3 coding DNA: TGTGCCAGCCGTAAGGGGGGCTCCCTGGTAGAGCAGTACTTC. Its protein product is CASRKGGSLVEQYF. The J gene is TRBJ2-7, the V gene TRBV2; TRBD1 or TRBD2 may be the D gene (6 bases each). This CDR3 has 14 amino acids. Trimming pared 8 bases from V and 7 bases from J, leaving 21 bases between. The germline V gene has CDR1 SNHLY and CDR2 FYNNEI.